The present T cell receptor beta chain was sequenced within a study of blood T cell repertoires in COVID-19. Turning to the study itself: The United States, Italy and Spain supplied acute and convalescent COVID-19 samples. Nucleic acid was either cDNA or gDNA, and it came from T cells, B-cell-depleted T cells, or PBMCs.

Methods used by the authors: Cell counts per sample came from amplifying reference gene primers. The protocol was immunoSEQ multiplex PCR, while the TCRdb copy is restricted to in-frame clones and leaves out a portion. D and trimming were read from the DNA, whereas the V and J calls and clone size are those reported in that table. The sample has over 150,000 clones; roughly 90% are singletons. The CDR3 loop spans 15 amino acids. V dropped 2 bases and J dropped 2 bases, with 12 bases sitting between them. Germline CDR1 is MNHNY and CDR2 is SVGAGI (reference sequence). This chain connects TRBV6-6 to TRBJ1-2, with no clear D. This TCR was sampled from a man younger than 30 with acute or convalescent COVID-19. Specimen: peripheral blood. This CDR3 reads CASSYGGTLNYGYTF. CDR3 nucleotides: TGTGCCAGCAGTTACGGTGGCACGCTGAACTATGGCTACACCTTC.